This record looks at one TCR beta chain sequence and its context. Its antigen is unidentified. The rectum was sampled with one to two pinch biopsies at colonoscopy. Control subjects, colonoscoped for suspected IBD, had macroscopically and histologically normal endoscopy. The sample belongs to a study of pediatric ulcerative colitis. Findings of the study overall: A couple of rectal CDR3 clonotypes occurred in all ulcerative colitis patients. Ulcerative colitis patients shared more blood-rectal clones than controls.

In germline, CDR1 is SQVTM, CDR2 ANQGSEA. CDR3 length equals 14 residues. With V trimmed by 7 bases and J by 4 bases, 12 bases remained unmatched. Libraries were prepared by immunoSEQ multiplex PCR; TCRdb keeps only in-frame clonotypes and omits some of them. The data contain around 12,000 clones, more than 70% of them seen just once; the ten biggest clones take up under 5.5%. The sequence derives from a boy younger than 18 who was a control in a study of pediatric ulcerative colitis. Sequencing was performed on gut tissue. The chain carries TRBV29-1 and TRBJ1-2, with 7 bases lining up with TRBD1. The CDR3 region is CSASAGTDGYGYTF. The CDR3 DNA is TGCAGCGCCTCCGCCGGGACAGACGGCTATGGCTACACCTTC.